This T cell receptor beta chain came from a study of blood T cell repertoires in COVID-19. Clones were sequenced by immunoSEQ multiplex PCR, and TCRdb holds only the in-frame ones, with some missing. The table has fewer than 350,000 clones, about 86% seen once; the top ten hold approximately 12%. Trimming removed 2 bases from V and 8 bases from J, with 9 bases in between. This CDR3 is 12 amino acids long. Germline V CDR1 and CDR2: MDHEN, SYDVKM. During active infection, Seattle patients enrolled and were then monitored through disease. This clone was seen a single time. This TCR was recovered from a woman aged 25 to 39 with COVID-19, enrolled during active disease. The V gene is TRBV28, the J gene TRBJ1-2, with D unresolved. Sequenced: peripheral blood. CDR3 bases: TGTGCCAGCAGTTTAATCGGTTTAGGCTACACCTTC. Its translation is CASSLIGLGYTF.